This TCR beta chain is drawn from a study of shared clonotypes between healthy human individuals. This table comes from immunoSEQ multiplex PCR, and its TCRdb copy is limited to in-frame clones, with some not included. The sample consists of 2 million to 2.5 million clones, over 85% of them appearing once. Overall study results and limits: Rarefaction showed that sequencing of sorted subsets was incomplete (despite large depth). About 5% of naive CD4 clonotypes were shared across four donors.

This clone came up once. The antigen is unknown. The sample carries other DNA sequences with the same CDR3. The sequence derives from a man younger than 30 in good health. Some clones in this sample may be carry-over from other donors' samples. The sequencing sample was made of naive CD4+ T cells from PBMCs. The subset: CD45RA+ positively selected.

The CDR3 nucleotides read TGTGCCAGCAGTGAGGGGTCATATGGCTACACCTTC. Its translation is CASSEGSYGYTF. This rearrangement joins TRBV2 to TRBJ1-2; no clear D. Trimming pared 3 bases from V and 5 bases from J, leaving 7 bases between. This CDR3 has 12 amino acids. In germline, CDR1 is SNHLY, CDR2 FYNNEI.